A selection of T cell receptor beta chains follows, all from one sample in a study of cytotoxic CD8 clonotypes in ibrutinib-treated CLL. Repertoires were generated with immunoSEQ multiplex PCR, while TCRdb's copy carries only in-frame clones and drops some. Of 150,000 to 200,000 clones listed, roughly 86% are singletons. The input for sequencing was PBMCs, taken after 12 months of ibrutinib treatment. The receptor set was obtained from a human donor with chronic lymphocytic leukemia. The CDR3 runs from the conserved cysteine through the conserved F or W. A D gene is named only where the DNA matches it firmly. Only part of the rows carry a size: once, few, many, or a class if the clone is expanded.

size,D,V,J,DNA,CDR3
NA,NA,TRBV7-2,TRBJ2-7,TGTGCCAGCAGCTTCGGACGGACCGGCTACGAGCAGTACTTC,CASSFGRTGYEQYF
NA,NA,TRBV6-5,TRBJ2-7,TGTGCCAGCAGTTATTCGAGGGGGGAGGGCTACGAGCAGTACTTC,CASSYSRGEGYEQYF
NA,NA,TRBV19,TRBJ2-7,TGTGCCAGTAGTACGATCGGGACGAGTGCGGAGCAGTACTTC,CASSTIGTSAEQYF
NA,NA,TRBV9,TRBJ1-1,TGTGCCAGCAGCGTAAGGGCAGGTCAGAACACTGAAGCTTTCTTT,CASSVRAGQNTEAFF
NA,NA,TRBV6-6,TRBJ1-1,TGTGCCAGCAGTTACATAGGGGGGGCTACTGAAGCTTTCTTT,CASSYIGGATEAFF
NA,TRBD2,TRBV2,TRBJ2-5,TGTGCCAGCAGGCTTGGGGCTAGCGGGACAAGAGCGGAGACCCAGTACTTC,CASRLGASGTRAETQYF
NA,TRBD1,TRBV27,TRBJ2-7,TGTGCCAGCAGTAAACAGGGGTTAGGGTCCTACGAGCAGTACTTC,CASSKQGLGSYEQYF
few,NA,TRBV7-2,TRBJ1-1,TGTGCCAGCAGCCGCAACTATCCCGAAGGGGCTGAAGCTTTCTTT,CASSRNYPEGAEAFF
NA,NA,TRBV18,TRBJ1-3,TGTGCCAGCTCACCACCGCAGCTAGGAAACACCATATATTTT,CASSPPQLGNTIYF
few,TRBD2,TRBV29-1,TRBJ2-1,TGCAGCGTTGACCCCTACCAGACTAGCGGTTCCTACAATGAGCAGTTCTTC,CSVDPYQTSGSYNEQFF
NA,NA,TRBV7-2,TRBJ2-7,TGTGCCAGCAGTCCTCGGGACGGACTCTCCTACGAGCAGTACTTC,CASSPRDGLSYEQYF
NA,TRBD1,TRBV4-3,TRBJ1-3,TGCGCCAGCAGCCAAGATTCAGGGGGGCCTGGAAACACCATATATTTT,CASSQDSGGPGNTIYF
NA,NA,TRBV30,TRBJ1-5,TGTGCCTGGAGTGTACGGGTAAATCAGCCCCAGCATTTT,CAWSVRVNQPQHF
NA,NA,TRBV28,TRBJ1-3,TGTGCCAGCAGTTCTATGGTGTTCTTTGGAAACACCATATATTTT,CASSSMVFFGNTIYF
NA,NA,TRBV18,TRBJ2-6,TGTGCCAGCTCACCCCCTACGACTGGGGCCAACGTCCTGACTTTC,CASSPPTTGANVLTF
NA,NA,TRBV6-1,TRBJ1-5,TGTGCCAGCCTTATAGGACGGGTTAGCAATCAGCCCCAGCATTTT,CASLIGRVSNQPQHF
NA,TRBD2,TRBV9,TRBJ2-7,TGTGCCAGCAGCGTCGCGGAGACTAGCAGTGCCTACGAGCAGTACTTC,CASSVAETSSAYEQYF
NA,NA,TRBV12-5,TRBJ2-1,TGTGCTAGTGGTTTGTCCACTAATTCTGAGCAGTTCTTC,CASGLSTNSEQFF
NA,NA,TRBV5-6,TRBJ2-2,TGTGCCAGCAGCTTTCAGACCGGGGAGCTGTTTTTT,CASSFQTGELFF
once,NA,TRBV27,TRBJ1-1,TGTGCCAGCAGTTTAAGGACGGGGGGGGGATCCACTGAAGCTTTCTTT,CASSLRTGGGSTEAFF
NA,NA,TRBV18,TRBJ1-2,TGTGCCAGCTCACCAATGGGGGCAGCACCGAACTATGGCTACACCTTC,CASSPMGAAPNYGYTF
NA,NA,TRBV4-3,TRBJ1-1,TGCGCCAGCAGCCTCGAGACCCCAAACACTGAAGCTTTCTTT,CASSLETPNTEAFF
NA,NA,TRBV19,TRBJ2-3,TGTGCCAGTAGTATAACGGGGAGCACAGATACGCAGTATTTT,CASSITGSTDTQYF
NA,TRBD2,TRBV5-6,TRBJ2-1,TGTGCCAGCAGCTTGGTGGCTAGCGGGGACTACAATGAGCAGTTCTTC,CASSLVASGDYNEQFF
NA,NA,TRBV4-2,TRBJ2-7,TGTGCCAGCAGCCAAGACGTGGGGTATAGCGCCTACGAGCAGTACTTC,CASSQDVGYSAYEQYF
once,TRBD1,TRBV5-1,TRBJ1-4,TGCGCCAGCAGCTTGGAGGGACAGGGTCTCAGAAAACTGTTTTTT,CASSLEGQGLRKLFF
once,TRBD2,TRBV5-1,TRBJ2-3,TGCGCCAGCAGGTCGAGCGGGGGGGCAACAGATACGCAGTATTTT,CASRSSGGATDTQYF
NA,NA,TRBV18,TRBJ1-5,TGTGCCAGCTCACTCGGGGGGGACGGCCGCAATCAGCCCCAGCATTTT,CASSLGGDGRNQPQHF
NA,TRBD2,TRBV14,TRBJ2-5,TGTGCCAGCAGCGACGCGGGGGGCGGGGAGACCCAGTACTTC,CASSDAGGGETQYF
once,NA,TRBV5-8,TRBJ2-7,TGTGCCAGCAGCTTGGTTTACTACTCTCTATCCACTCACGAGCAGTACTTC,CASSLVYYSLSTHEQYF
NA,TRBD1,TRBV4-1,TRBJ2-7,TGCGCCAGCAGCCCTCGGGACAGGTCCTACGAGCAGTACTTC,CASSPRDRSYEQYF
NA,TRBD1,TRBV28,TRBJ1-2,TGTGCCAGCAGTTTACCCGGACAGGGAGACTATGGCTACACCTTC,CASSLPGQGDYGYTF
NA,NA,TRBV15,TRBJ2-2,TGTGCCACCAGCAGAGAAGGGGGGGCGGACACCGGGGAGCTGTTTTTT,CATSREGGADTGELFF
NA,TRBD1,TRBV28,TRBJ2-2,TGTGCCAGCAGTCACGGGACAGCAAACACCGGGGAGCTGTTTTTT,CASSHGTANTGELFF
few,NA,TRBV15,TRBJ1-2,TGTGCCACCAGCAGAGGGACCTGGACCTCAAACTATGGCTACACCTTC,CATSRGTWTSNYGYTF
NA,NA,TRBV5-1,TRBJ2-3,TGCGCCAGCAGCTTGACTGTTGGAGGCACAGATACGCAGTATTTT,CASSLTVGGTDTQYF
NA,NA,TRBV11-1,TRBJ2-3,TGTGCCAGCAGCCCAACTAGTGAGGGGGATACGCAGTATTTT,CASSPTSEGDTQYF
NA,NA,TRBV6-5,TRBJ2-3,TGTGCCAGCAGTAACCGGGACAGCACAGATACGCAGTATTTT,CASSNRDSTDTQYF
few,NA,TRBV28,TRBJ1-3,TGTGCCAGCAGTTTACCGGGCTTCGGCCTATTCTCTGGAAACACCATATATTTT,CASSLPGFGLFSGNTIYF
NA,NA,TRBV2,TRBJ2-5,TGTGCCAGCAGCCCGAATTCAAAGGCAGGAGAGACCCAGTACTTC,CASSPNSKAGETQYF
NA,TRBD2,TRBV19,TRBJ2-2,TGTGCCAGTAGTATTGCTAGCGGGATTCGGAACACCGGGGAGCTGTTTTTT,CASSIASGIRNTGELFF
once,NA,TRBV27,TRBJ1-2,TGTGCCAGCAGTTGGGGGGGGGATACACGTGGCTACACCTTC,CASSWGGDTRGYTF
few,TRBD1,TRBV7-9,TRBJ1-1,TGTGCCAGCAGCTTGGCCCAGGGGGCAGGAAAAGCTTTCTTT,CASSLAQGAGKAFF
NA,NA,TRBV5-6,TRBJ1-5,TGTGCCAGCAGCTTGAGGCCCGTATATAGCAATCAGCCCCAGCATTTT,CASSLRPVYSNQPQHF
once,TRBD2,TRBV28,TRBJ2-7,TGTGCCAGCAGTCCCCCTATAGCGGGGGGCCACGAGCAGTACTTC,CASSPPIAGGHEQYF
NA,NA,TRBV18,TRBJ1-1,TGTGCCAGCTCACCATTCCGGGGGGGAATGAACACTGAAGCTTTCTTT,CASSPFRGGMNTEAFF
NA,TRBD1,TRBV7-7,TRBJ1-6,TGTGCCAGCAGCTTAGTACCCGGGACAGGGATATTCAATTCACCCCTCCACTTT,CASSLVPGTGIFNSPLHF
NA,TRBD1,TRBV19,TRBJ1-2,TGTGCCAGTACCGGAGACAGGGCTTCCTATGGCTACACCTTC,CASTGDRASYGYTF
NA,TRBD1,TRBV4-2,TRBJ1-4,TGTGCCAGCAGCCAAGTACAGGGGGCCTGGAGTGAAAAACTGTTTTTT,CASSQVQGAWSEKLFF
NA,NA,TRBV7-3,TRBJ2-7,TGTGCCAGCAGCGCAAACAGGGGAGGGGACGACGAGCAGTACTTC,CASSANRGGDDEQYF
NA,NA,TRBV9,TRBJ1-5,TGTGCCAGCAGCGTAGGAGGGAGTAGCAATCAGCCCCAGCATTTT,CASSVGGSSNQPQHF
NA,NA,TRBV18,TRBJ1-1,TGTGCCAGCTCACCACTTCTCCAGACAATGAACACTGAAGCTTTCTTT,CASSPLLQTMNTEAFF
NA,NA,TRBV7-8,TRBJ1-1,TGTGCCAGCAGCCTCCCGGGGAAAGGGAATAGAGCTTTCTTT,CASSLPGKGNRAFF
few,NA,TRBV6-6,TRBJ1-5,TGTGCCAGCAGAGACGGGACAACCCGTAGCAATCAGCCCCAGCATTTT,CASRDGTTRSNQPQHF
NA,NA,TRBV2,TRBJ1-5,TGTGCCAGCAGTGACTGGGCAGGGAGGAGCAATCAGCCCCAGCATTTT,CASSDWAGRSNQPQHF
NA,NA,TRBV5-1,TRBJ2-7,TGCGCCAGCAGCTCCGGTGAACCGGTGAACTACGAGCAGTACTTC,CASSSGEPVNYEQYF
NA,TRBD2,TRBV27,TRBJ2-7,TGTGCCAGCAGAGCGTACACAGCGGGAGGGAGCCCCGAGCAGTACTTC,CASRAYTAGGSPEQYF
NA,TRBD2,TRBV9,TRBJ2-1,TGTGCCAGCAACCCAGGGACTAGCTCCTACAATGAGCAGTTCTTC,CASNPGTSSYNEQFF